Presented here are 24 T cell receptor beta chains from one specimen sequenced in a study of CD8+CD57+ T cells in acquired aplastic anemia (dated by TCRdb to between 2018 and 2020). TCRdb lists the instrument as Illumina HiSeq 2000. Profiling of TCR beta VDJ combinations and CDR3 sequences used genomic DNA as the template. TCRdb handled the public reads itself, with Q25 trimming in fastp and clone calling in MiXCR, and kept productive beta chains. When rows share a CDR3 protein, they turn into one entry using the most common DNA and genes. Here the sample has 40,000 or so distinct CDR3 sequences; more than 75% occur a single time. 22% of the sample comes from the top ten. The source material was sorted CD4+, CD8+, or CD8+CD57+ T cells (not recorded which) from PBMCs. The source of these receptors is a human donor in good health, serving as a control.

The chain couples TRBV15 to TRBJ2-7; 11 bases are a match to TRBD1. Trimming at V came to 3 bases and at J to 6 bases, leaving 1 base not matched to a gene. Looked up from germline, CDR1 is LNHNV and CDR2 is YYDKDF (reference sequence). The CDR3 is 13 amino acids. Here the CDR3 reads CATSRDRGREQYF. DNA for the CDR3: TGTGCCACCAGCAGGGACAGGGGGCGCGAGCAGTACTTC.

The V call is TRBV10-3, the J call TRBJ2-1, with a weak D call TRBD1 (5 bases). V dropped 10 bases and J dropped 9 bases, with 13 bases sitting between them. The CDR3 runs 11 residues. The germline gives CDR1 ENHRY, CDR2 SYGVKD. The CDR3 reads CASMGHTEQFF. CDR3 coding DNA: TGTGCCAGCATGGGGCATACTGAGCAGTTCTTC.

The J gene is TRBJ1-5, the V gene TRBV29-1; D possibly corresponds to TRBD1 (5 bases). The germline gives CDR1 SQVTM, CDR2 ANQGSEA. The V end was cut by 4 bases, the J end by 2 bases, with 15 bases between. The CDR3 is 15 amino acids. CDR3: CSVGDGVLGNQPQHF. The DNA of the CDR3 is TGCAGCGTTGGGGACGGGGTTTTGGGCAATCAGCCCCAGCATTTT.

On this clonotype: A much larger clone lies a single base off, so this may be a read error. J is TRBJ2-1 and V is TRBV10-3; the D gene is possibly TRBD2 (6 bases). Germline V gene lookup returns CDR1 ENHRY and CDR2 SYGVKD. Trimming removed 6 bases from V and 5 bases from J, with 8 bases in between. CDR3 size: 12 residues. CDR3 DNA: TGTGCCATCAGGGGACTCCACAATGAGCAGTTCTTC. Translating gives CAIRGLHNEQFF.

The chain joins TRBV20-1 to TRBJ1-2; no clear D. The CDR3 spans 16 residues. V lost 6 bases and J lost 2, with 22 bases in between. The germline gives CDR1 DFQATT, CDR2 SNEGSKA (reference sequence). CDR3 residues: CSAISRLPQKNYGYTF. CDR3 coding DNA: TGCAGTGCCATATCACGACTCCCCCAGAAAAACTATGGCTACACCTTC.

The genes are TRBV7-6 and TRBJ1-5; D is unclear. V was clipped by 5 bases and J by 5 bases, with 10 bases between them. This CDR3 is built from 13 residues. Germline lookup yields CDR1 SGHVS and CDR2 FNYEAQ. CDR3 sequence reads: CASSQWPDQPQHF. CDR3 bases: TGTGCCAGCAGCCAATGGCCTGATCAGCCCCAGCATTTT.

The chain employs TRBV4-3 and TRBJ2-2; D may be TRBD2 (7 bases). V shed 4 bases and J shed 0 bases, with 18 bases lying between them. The CDR3 runs 18 residues. Germline CDR1 reads LGHNA; CDR2 reads YSLEER. CDR3 nucleotides: TGCGCCAGCAGCCCTGTTTCCGGGGGGCCTTCGAACACCGGGGAGCTGTTTTTT. Translation gives CASSPVSGGPSNTGELFF.

The chain uses TRBV15 and TRBJ1-5, with D unresolved. The CDR3 loop spans 14 amino acids. Trimming left V 2 bases short and J 6 bases short, with 11 bases between. Germline CDR1 LNHNV, CDR2 YYDKDF (reference sequence). The CDR3 DNA sequence: TGTGCCACCAGCAGAATCGACCCGGGTCAGCCCCAGCATTTT. Translating it yields CATSRIDPGQPQHF.

This rearrangement joins TRBV29-1 to TRBJ2-1, with D possibly matching TRBD2 (6 bases). V lost 2 bases, J lost 11 bases, and 13 bases lay in between. The germline V gene has CDR1 SQVTM and CDR2 ANQGSEA. The CDR3 consists of 12 residues. CDR3 residues: CSVEPSAGKQFF. CDR3 DNA: TGCAGCGTTGAACCTTCGGCGGGAAAGCAGTTCTTC.

V gene TRBV11-2 combines with J gene TRBJ2-7, with 9 bases matching TRBD2. Trimming at V came to 5 bases and at J to 5 bases, leaving 7 bases not matched to a gene. The CDR3 sequence is 14 residues long. The germline V gene encodes CDR1 SGHAT and CDR2 FQNNGV. This CDR3 reads CASSPSGGRDEQYF. The CDR3 bases are TGTGCCAGCAGCCCAAGCGGGGGGCGCGACGAGCAGTACTTC.

In its sample, this clonotype ranks as medium-sized. The rearrangement links TRBV7-9 to TRBJ1-1; tentative D call: TRBD1 (5 bases). Germline V gene sequence: CDR1 SEHNR, CDR2 FQNEAQ (reference sequence). V dropped 5 bases and J dropped 5 bases, with 9 bases sitting between them. This CDR3 comprises 12 residues. CDR3 bases: TGTGCCAGCAGCCCGGGGCGGACTGAAGCTTTCTTT. Protein: CASSPGRTEAFF.

The sample holds many counts of this clonotype. The chain joins TRBV28 to TRBJ1-2; maybe TRBD1 (5 bases). From germline, CDR1 is MDHEN and CDR2 SYDVKM. The V gene lost 7 bases and the J gene lost 10 bases, with 22 bases spanning the gap. This CDR3 is 14 amino acids long. The CDR3 nucleotides read TGTGCCAGCACTTCCCTGGGGGAAGTAGGTGACTACACCTTC. Its translation is CASTSLGEVGDYTF.

V usage is TRBV19 and J usage is TRBJ1-5; 8 bases map to TRBD1. The length of the CDR3 is 14 residues. The germline CDR1 and CDR2 sequences are LNHDA and SQIVND (reference sequence). Germline trimming cut 7 bases from V and 2 bases from J; bases unmatched to any gene: 4. CDR3: CASTPGQGNQPQHF. The CDR3 DNA is TGTGCCAGTACCCCGGGACAGGGCAATCAGCCCCAGCATTTT.

This sequence joins TRBV19 and TRBJ2-7; D unresolved. This CDR3 region has 12 residues. Germline V gene lookup returns CDR1 LNHDA and CDR2 SQIVND (reference sequence). V was pared by 0 bases and J by 5 bases, with 5 bases between. The CDR3 sequence: CASSIEQDEQYF. CDR3 in DNA: TGTGCCAGTAGTATAGAACAAGACGAGCAGTACTTC.

The rearrangement uses TRBV20-1 and TRBJ2-3; D unresolved. The CDR3 runs to 12 residues. V lost 6 bases, J lost 0 bases, and 7 bases lay in between. Germline V lookup: CDR1 DFQATT, CDR2 SNEGSKA (reference sequence). CDR3 loop: CSAESSTDTQYF. The DNA of the CDR3 is TGCAGTGCAGAGTCTAGCACAGATACGCAGTATTTT.

The J gene is TRBJ2-3, the V gene TRBV4-1, with 9 bases identical to TRBD2. CDR1 MGHRA and CDR2 YSYEKL come from the germline V gene. With V trimmed by 0 bases and J by 5 bases, 3 bases remained unmatched. The CDR3 extends over 15 amino acids. The CDR3 protein is CASSQDPSGIDTQYF. As DNA, the CDR3 is TGCGCCAGCAGCCAAGATCCTAGCGGGATAGATACGCAGTATTTT.

The chain has TRBV2 and TRBJ2-3; 11 bases map to TRBD2. Germline loops: CDR1 SNHLY, CDR2 FYNNEI. After removal of 6 bases from V and 2 bases from J, the junction contained 4 bases not matched to a gene. The CDR3 has 15 residues. The DNA of the CDR3 is TGTGCCAGCAGGCAGACTAGCGGGGACACAGATACGCAGTATTTT. It encodes CASRQTSGDTDTQYF.

There are many counts of this clonotype. V is TRBV5-4 and J is TRBJ2-3; 7 bases agree with TRBD2. The CDR3 runs 15 residues. CDR1 is SGHNT and CDR2 is YYREEE in the germline V gene (reference sequence). The ends lost 1 base at V and 0 bases at J; junction bases unmatched: 2. The CDR3: CASSLSGGSTDTQYF. The CDR3 DNA reads TGTGCCAGCAGCTTGTCGGGGGGTAGCACAGATACGCAGTATTTT.

This clonotype was detected once. The rearrangement joins TRBV7-9 to TRBJ1-5, with D unresolved. The germline V gene encodes CDR1 SEHNR and CDR2 FQNEAQ (reference sequence). The CDR3 runs to 13 residues. V lost 1 base to trimming and J lost 6 bases, with 7 bases between them. The DNA of the CDR3 is TGTGCCAGCAGCTTAGACTCGAGTCAGCCCCAGCATTTT. Amino acid sequence: CASSLDSSQPQHF. Together with reference TRBV7-9 and TRBJ1-5, the CDR3 gives the full variable domain: DTGVSQNPRHKITKRGQNVTFRCDPISEHNRLYWYRQTLGQGPEFLTYFQNEAQLEKSRLLSDRFSAERPKGSFSTLEIQRTEQGDSAMYLCASSLDSSQPQHFGDGTRLSIL.

The rearrangement joins TRBV4-1 to TRBJ2-7, with D possibly TRBD2 on 5 matching bases. Germline V CDR1 and CDR2: MGHRA, YSYEKL. Deletions cut 5 bases from V and 0 bases from J, with 11 bases between. The CDR3 length is 14 residues. The CDR3 bases are TGCGCCAGCAGCGAAAGAGCGGCCTCCTACGAGCAGTACTTC. It is translated as CASSERAASYEQYF.

About this clonotype: A junction end diverges from the germline sequence, so it may reflect a read error. CDR3 residues: CASSGTGGTDTQCF. The CDR3 bases are TGTGCCAGCAGTGGGACAGGCGGCACAGATACGCAGTGTTTT. The rearrangement joins TRBV2 to TRBJ2-3; 7 bases match TRBD1. Germline CDR1 and CDR2: SNHLY and FYNNEI. This CDR3 region has 14 residues.

V usage is TRBV10-3 and J usage is TRBJ1-6, with a tentative D call TRBD1 (5 bases). V was cut by 8 bases and J by 6 bases, with 8 bases left in between. CDR1 ENHRY and CDR2 SYGVKD come from the germline V gene. The CDR3 has 12 amino acids. CDR3 sequence (DNA): TGTGCCATCGGGACTTCTAATTCACCCCTCCACTTT. Its protein is CAIGTSNSPLHF.

The genes are TRBV29-1 and TRBJ2-1; no reliable D call. The V end was cut by 4 bases, the J end by 3 bases, with 13 bases between. The germline V gene has CDR1 SQVTM and CDR2 ANQGSEA. CDR3 length: 14 residues. CDR3 loop: CSVALGRDYNEQFF. CDR3 DNA sequence: TGCAGCGTTGCTCTCGGGCGCGACTACAATGAGCAGTTCTTC.

The chain combines TRBV20-1 with TRBJ2-7, with TRBD2 matching over 7 bases. Per germline, CDR1 DFQATT and CDR2 SNEGSKA (reference sequence). The CDR3 sequence is 13 residues long. V lost 3 bases and J lost 7; bases outside the gene matches: 9. In DNA, the CDR3 is TGCAGTGCTAGGTCTGGCGGGAGAATGGAGCAGTACTTC. This translates into CSARSGGRMEQYF.